The 24 T cell receptor beta chains below come from one sample, sequenced in a study of cytomegalovirus exposure and HLA in healthy donors. Generated by immunoSEQ multiplex PCR, the TCRdb table keeps only in-frame clones and is missing some. The sample has under 350,000 clones, 70% to 90% seen once; the top ten hold approximately 1%. The sequenced sample was PBMCs. Every receptor here comes from a woman younger than 35 in good health and CMV-seronegative.

This sequence joins TRBV6-5 and TRBJ1-1, with no clear D. Germline V gives CDR1 MNHEY, CDR2 SVGAGI. This CDR3 spans 13 amino acids. The V end lost 0 bases, the J end lost 7 bases, and 9 bases lay between the germline ends. The CDR3 region is CASSYSVRGEAFF. The CDR3 DNA sequence: TGTGCCAGCAGTTACTCCGTTCGGGGTGAAGCTTTCTTT.

The V and J genes are TRBV4-1 and TRBJ2-1, with 7 bases identical to TRBD2. V lost 1 base and J lost 4; bases outside the gene matches: 10. Germline assignment: CDR1 MGHRA and CDR2 YSYEKL. The CDR3 is 17 amino acids. The CDR3 is CASSQAGAGSGYNEQFF. CDR3 nucleotides: TGCGCCAGCAGCCAAGCGGGCGCTGGTAGCGGGTACAATGAGCAGTTCTTC.

The CDR3 sequence: CASSLAGTGHTEAFF. CDR3 bases: TGCGCCAGCAGCTTGGCTGGGACAGGGCACACTGAAGCTTTCTTT. J is TRBJ1-1 and V is TRBV5-1; 9 nucleotides align to TRBD1. The V and J ends lost 0 bases and 3 bases, in that order; junction bases with no gene match: 3. The germline V gene has CDR1 SGHRS and CDR2 YFSETQ. The CDR3 sequence is 15 residues long.

This clone was counted once. The rearrangement uses TRBV5-1 and TRBJ1-1; 9 positions match TRBD1. Germline loops: CDR1 SGHRS, CDR2 YFSETQ. The CDR3 is 17 amino acids. Trimming took 3 bases from V and 1 from J; bases not matched to a gene: 10. CDR3 bases: TGCGCCAGCAGCTCAGACACAGGGGGCGGACAGAACACTGAAGCTTTCTTT. Translated, it gives CASSSDTGGGQNTEAFF.

The chain couples TRBV14 to TRBJ1-6; the match to TRBD1 covers 7 bases. The CDR3 covers 14 residues. The V segment lost 3 bases and the J segment 8 bases; nucleotides outside the gene matches: 4. Germline V gives CDR1 SGHDN, CDR2 FVKESK. The CDR3 DNA follows: TGTGCCAGCAGCCAGACAGGGAATCATTCACCCCTCCACTTT. The encoded protein is CASSQTGNHSPLHF.

Comments on this clone: At the DNA level, this CDR3 is encoded by other sequences in the same sample as well. The rearrangement links TRBV28 to TRBJ1-2, with D tentatively TRBD1 (5 bases). Germline lookup yields CDR1 MDHEN and CDR2 SYDVKM. V was shortened by 8 bases and J by 5 bases, with 12 bases between the two germline ends. This CDR3 region has 12 residues. The CDR3 spells CASSAGGYGYTF. CDR3 coding DNA: TGTGCCAGCTCTGCCGGGGGGTATGGCTACACCTTC.

In nucleotides, the CDR3 is TGTGCCAGCAGCAAAGGGACAGGTAGATACAATGAGCAGTTCTTC. Protein: CASSKGTGRYNEQFF. The rearrangement links TRBV9 to TRBJ2-1; TRBD1 matches at 8 bases. The CDR3 has 15 amino acids. Germline V CDR1 and CDR2: SGDLS, YYNGEE. V was clipped by 4 bases and J by 4 bases; unmatched bases: 7.

The chain links TRBV28 to TRBJ1-2; 7 nucleotides align to TRBD1. Unmatched junction bases numbered 6, after V lost 3 bases and J lost 8 bases. Germline V CDR1 and CDR2: MDHEN, SYDVKM. The CDR3 is 13 residues long. CDR3 sequence: CASSFDRAGGYTF. In nucleotides, the CDR3 is TGTGCCAGCAGTTTCGACAGGGCGGGAGGCTACACCTTC.

The chain links TRBV6-5 to TRBJ1-2, with 7 bases identical to TRBD1. This CDR3 is built from 16 residues. The germline V gene encodes CDR1 MNHEY and CDR2 SVGAGI. J lost 0 bases, V lost 4 bases, and 8 bases had no gene match. DNA for the CDR3: TGTGCCAGCAGTTGGAACCGGGACAGTGCTAACTATGGCTACACCTTC. Its translation is CASSWNRDSANYGYTF.

The chain carries TRBV7-6 and TRBJ1-4; the D gene is possibly TRBD1 (6 bases). CDR1 is SGHVS, CDR2 FNYEAQ, per germline. The CDR3 is 17 amino acids. Trimming stripped 1 base from V and 5 bases from J, with 17 bases between. The CDR3 loop reads CASSLVTGPYLNEKLFF. DNA for the CDR3: TGTGCCAGCAGCTTAGTTACAGGGCCCTACTTGAATGAAAAACTGTTTTTT. Filled out from reference TRBV7-6 and TRBJ1-4, the complete variable domain reads GAGVSQSPRYKVTKRGQDVALRCDPISGHVSLYWYRQALGQGPEFLTYFNYEAQQDKSGLPNDRFSAERPEGSISTLTIQRTEQRDSAMYRCASSLVTGPYLNEKLFFGSGTQLSVL.

This clone was recorded only once. The V and J genes are TRBV9 and TRBJ1-2; 10 positions match TRBD1. Trimming at V came to 4 bases and at J to 4 bases, leaving 19 bases not matched to a gene. This CDR3 has 19 residues. Per the germline V gene, CDR1 is SGDLS and CDR2 is YYNGEE. As DNA, the CDR3 is TGTGCCAGCAGCTCCTGGGGCGAGGGGGACAGGGGATGGGGCTATGGCTACACCTTC. Translated, it gives CASSSWGEGDRGWGYGYTF. The full variable domain, with the rest looked up from reference TRBV9 and TRBJ1-2, is DSGVTQTPKHLITATGQRVTLRCSPRSGDLSVYWYQQSLDQGLQFLIQYYNGEERAKGNILERFSAQQFPDLHSELNLSSLELGDSALYFCASSSWGEGDRGWGYGYTFGSGTRLTVV.

The chain carries TRBV4-1 and TRBJ2-1; the D is unclear. The length of the CDR3 is 16 residues. Trimming took 0 bases from V and 0 from J, leaving 9 bases between them. Germline CDR1 MGHRA, CDR2 YSYEKL. The CDR3 DNA sequence: TGCGCCAGCAGCCAAGAGGGCAGCTCCTCCTACAATGAGCAGTTCTTC. Protein sequence: CASSQEGSSSYNEQFF.

Note on this clone: The junction shows a germline mismatch at one end, possibly a read error. For the CDR3, the DNA is TGTGCCAGCAGCCAAGGACAATCCTACGAGCTGTACTTC. Protein product: CASSQGQSYELYF. V gene TRBV28 combines with J gene TRBJ2-7, with D maybe TRBD1 (5 bases). CDR1 is MDHEN, CDR2 SYDVKM, per germline. This CDR3 contains 13 residues.

The CDR3 loop is CSAVTTGQSYEQYF. In nucleotides, the CDR3 is TGCAGCGCCGTAACGACAGGACAAAGCTACGAGCAGTACTTC. This chain connects TRBV29-1 to TRBJ2-7; tentative D call: TRBD1 (6 bases). Germline V lookup: CDR1 SQVTM, CDR2 ANQGSEA. Trimming removed 7 bases at V and 3 bases at J, with 19 bases between. The CDR3 totals 14 residues.

In DNA form, the CDR3 reads TGTGCCAGCGGCGCCGGGCGGGGCAATCAGCCCCAGCATTTT. It specifies CASGAGRGNQPQHF. The V and J genes are TRBV27 and TRBJ1-5, with D unclear. Trimming took 8 bases from V and 2 from J, leaving 13 bases between them. CDR3 length: 14 residues. The germline gives CDR1 MNHEY, CDR2 SMNVEV (reference sequence).

This chain links TRBV4-3 with TRBJ2-7; TRBD1 aligns across 7 bases. The CDR3 is 14 residues long. Looked up from germline, CDR1 is LGHNA and CDR2 is YSLEER. J lost 4 bases, V lost 1 base, and 4 bases had no gene match. DNA of the CDR3: TGCGCCAGCAGCCAAGGACGGGACAGATACGAGCAGTACTTC. Amino acids: CASSQGRDRYEQYF.

The rearrangement links TRBV2 to TRBJ2-1; TRBD2 aligns across 11 bases. The CDR3 has 16 residues. Per germline, CDR1 SNHLY and CDR2 FYNNEI. J gave up 2 bases and V 6 bases, and 6 bases lay outside the gene matches. DNA of the CDR3: TGTGCCAGCAGGGAACTAGCGGGAGCCACCTACAATGAGCAGTTCTTC. Its translation: CASRELAGATYNEQFF.

V usage is TRBV7-9 and J usage is TRBJ2-2, with TRBD1 identical over 9 bases. Germline-derived CDR1 and CDR2 are SEHNR and FQNEAQ (reference sequence). The junction had 7 bases not matched to a gene; V was cut back by 4 bases and J by 7 bases. This CDR3 spans 15 amino acids. CDR3 region: CASSSPGQGSGELFF. The CDR3 nucleotides read TGTGCCAGCAGCTCTCCGGGACAGGGAAGCGGGGAGCTGTTTTTT.

The chain employs TRBV27 and TRBJ2-3; TRBD1 matches at 10 bases. J lost 4 bases, V lost 7 bases, and 8 bases had no gene match. The CDR3 extends over 15 amino acids. Looked up from germline, CDR1 is MNHEY and CDR2 is SMNVEV (reference sequence). CDR3 in DNA: TGTGCCAGCAAATTCCCCGGGACAGGGGCAGATACGCAGTATTTT. This gives the protein CASKFPGTGADTQYF.

V usage is TRBV5-6 and J usage is TRBJ1-5; D is uncertain. The germline V gene has CDR1 SGHDT and CDR2 YYEEEE. V lost 3 bases to trimming and J lost 1 base, with 11 bases between them. CDR3 size: 15 residues. The CDR3 DNA reads TGTGCCAGCAGCTCCGGGTTTACGAGCAATCAGCCCCAGCATTTT. Its translation: CASSSGFTSNQPQHF. The full variable domain, rest sourced from reference TRBV5-6 and TRBJ1-5, is DAGVTQSPTHLIKTRGQQVTLRCSPKSGHDTVSWYQQALGQGPQFIFQYYEEEERQRGNFPDRFSGHQFPNYSSELNVNALLLGDSALYLCASSSGFTSNQPQHFGDGTRLSIL.

The rearrangement uses TRBV29-1 and TRBJ1-1; 10 bases match TRBD1. Losses at the gene ends were 5 bases for V and 5 bases for J; bases not matched to a gene: 8. The germline V gene has CDR1 SQVTM and CDR2 ANQGSEA. The CDR3 runs to 14 residues. In nucleotides, the CDR3 is TGCAGCGTTTATGAGACAGGGGGCAGGACTGAAGCTTTCTTT. Translating it yields CSVYETGGRTEAFF.

This chain connects TRBV4-3 to TRBJ2-3; TRBD2 matches at 15 bases. Germline CDR1 LGHNA, CDR2 YSLEER. The CDR3 totals 16 residues. The V and J ends lost 7 bases and 3 bases, in that order; junction bases with no gene match: 5. CDR3 region: CASTPGLAGGTDTQYF. As DNA, the CDR3 is TGCGCCAGCACCCCGGGACTAGCGGGGGGTACAGATACGCAGTATTTT.

The V call is TRBV10-1, the J call TRBJ2-1, with TRBD1 identical over 7 bases. The CDR3 loop spans 16 amino acids. In germline, CDR1 is WNHNN, CDR2 SYGVQD (reference sequence). Trimming cost V 0 bases and J 5 bases; bases outside gene matches: 7. The CDR3, as DNA: TGCGCCAGCAGTGAGTCAGGGACAGAAGATCACAATGAGCAGTTCTTC. Its translation is CASSESGTEDHNEQFF.

The rearrangement uses TRBV5-1 and TRBJ1-1; 9 bases agree with TRBD1. CDR1 SGHRS and CDR2 YFSETQ come from the germline V gene. The CDR3 contains 17 residues. Trimming took 4 bases from V and 4 from J; bases not matched to a gene: 14. Here the CDR3 DNA reads TGCGCCAGCAGCACTGGGACAGGGTTGGGGATGAGCACTGAAGCTTTCTTT. It specifies CASSTGTGLGMSTEAFF. Variable domain in full (rest from reference TRBV5-1 and TRBJ1-1): KAGVTQTPRYLIKTRGQQVTLSCSPISGHRSVSWYQQTPGQGLQFLFEYFSETQRNKGNFPGRFSGRQFSNSRSEMNVSTLELGDSALYLCASSTGTGLGMSTEAFFGQGTRLTVV.